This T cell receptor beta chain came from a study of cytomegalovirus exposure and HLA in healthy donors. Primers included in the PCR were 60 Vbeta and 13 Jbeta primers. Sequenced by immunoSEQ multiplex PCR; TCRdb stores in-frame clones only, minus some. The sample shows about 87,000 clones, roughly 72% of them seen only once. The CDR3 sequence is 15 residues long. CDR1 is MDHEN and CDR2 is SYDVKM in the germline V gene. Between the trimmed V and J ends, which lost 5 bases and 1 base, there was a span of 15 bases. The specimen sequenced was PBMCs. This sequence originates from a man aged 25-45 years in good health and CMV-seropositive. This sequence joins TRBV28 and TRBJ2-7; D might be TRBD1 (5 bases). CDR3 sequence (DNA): TGTGCCAGCAGTCCCTGGGGCAGGCGATCCTACGAGCAGTACTTC. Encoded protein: CASSPWGRRSYEQYF.